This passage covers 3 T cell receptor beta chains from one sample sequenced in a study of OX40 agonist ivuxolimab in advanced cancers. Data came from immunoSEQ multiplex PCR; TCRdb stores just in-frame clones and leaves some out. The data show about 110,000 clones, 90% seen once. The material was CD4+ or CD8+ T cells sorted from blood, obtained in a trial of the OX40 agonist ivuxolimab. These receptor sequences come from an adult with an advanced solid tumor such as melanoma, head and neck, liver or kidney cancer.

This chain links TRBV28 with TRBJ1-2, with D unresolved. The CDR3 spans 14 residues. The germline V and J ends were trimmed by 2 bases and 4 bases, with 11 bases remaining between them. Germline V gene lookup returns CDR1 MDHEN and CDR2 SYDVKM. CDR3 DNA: TGTGCCAGCAGTTTAATTTCACAGATCTATGGCTACACCTTC. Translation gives CASSLISQIYGYTF.

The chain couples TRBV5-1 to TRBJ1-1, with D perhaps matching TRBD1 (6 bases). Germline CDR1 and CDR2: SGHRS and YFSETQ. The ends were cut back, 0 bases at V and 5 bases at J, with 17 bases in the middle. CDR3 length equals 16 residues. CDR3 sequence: CASSLVGGAGTTEAFF. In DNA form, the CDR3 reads TGCGCCAGCAGCTTGGTAGGGGGGGCTGGTACGACTGAAGCTTTCTTT.

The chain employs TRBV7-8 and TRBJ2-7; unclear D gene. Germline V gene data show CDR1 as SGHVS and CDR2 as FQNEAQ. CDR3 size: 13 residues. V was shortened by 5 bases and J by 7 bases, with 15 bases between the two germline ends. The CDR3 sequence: CASSPSLTAEQYF. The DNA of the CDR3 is TGTGCCAGCAGCCCTAGTCTTACGGCAGAGCAGTACTTC.